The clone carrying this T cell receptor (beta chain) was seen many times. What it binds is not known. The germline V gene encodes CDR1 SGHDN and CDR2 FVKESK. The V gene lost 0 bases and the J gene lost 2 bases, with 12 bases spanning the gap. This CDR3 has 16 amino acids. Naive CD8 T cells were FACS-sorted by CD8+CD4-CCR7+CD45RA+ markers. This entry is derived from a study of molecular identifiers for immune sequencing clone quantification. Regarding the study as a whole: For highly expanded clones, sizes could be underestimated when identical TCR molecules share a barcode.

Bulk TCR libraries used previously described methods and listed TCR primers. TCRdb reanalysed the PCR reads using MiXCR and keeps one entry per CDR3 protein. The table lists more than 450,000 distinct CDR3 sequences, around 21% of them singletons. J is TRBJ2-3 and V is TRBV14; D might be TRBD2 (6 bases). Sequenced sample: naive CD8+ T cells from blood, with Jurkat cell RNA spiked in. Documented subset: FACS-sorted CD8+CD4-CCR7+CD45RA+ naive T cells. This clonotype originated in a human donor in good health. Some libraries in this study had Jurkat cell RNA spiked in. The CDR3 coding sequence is TGTGCCAGCAGCCAAGACGCGGGGTTACTCACAGATACGCAGTATTTT. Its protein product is CASSQDAGLLTDTQYF.